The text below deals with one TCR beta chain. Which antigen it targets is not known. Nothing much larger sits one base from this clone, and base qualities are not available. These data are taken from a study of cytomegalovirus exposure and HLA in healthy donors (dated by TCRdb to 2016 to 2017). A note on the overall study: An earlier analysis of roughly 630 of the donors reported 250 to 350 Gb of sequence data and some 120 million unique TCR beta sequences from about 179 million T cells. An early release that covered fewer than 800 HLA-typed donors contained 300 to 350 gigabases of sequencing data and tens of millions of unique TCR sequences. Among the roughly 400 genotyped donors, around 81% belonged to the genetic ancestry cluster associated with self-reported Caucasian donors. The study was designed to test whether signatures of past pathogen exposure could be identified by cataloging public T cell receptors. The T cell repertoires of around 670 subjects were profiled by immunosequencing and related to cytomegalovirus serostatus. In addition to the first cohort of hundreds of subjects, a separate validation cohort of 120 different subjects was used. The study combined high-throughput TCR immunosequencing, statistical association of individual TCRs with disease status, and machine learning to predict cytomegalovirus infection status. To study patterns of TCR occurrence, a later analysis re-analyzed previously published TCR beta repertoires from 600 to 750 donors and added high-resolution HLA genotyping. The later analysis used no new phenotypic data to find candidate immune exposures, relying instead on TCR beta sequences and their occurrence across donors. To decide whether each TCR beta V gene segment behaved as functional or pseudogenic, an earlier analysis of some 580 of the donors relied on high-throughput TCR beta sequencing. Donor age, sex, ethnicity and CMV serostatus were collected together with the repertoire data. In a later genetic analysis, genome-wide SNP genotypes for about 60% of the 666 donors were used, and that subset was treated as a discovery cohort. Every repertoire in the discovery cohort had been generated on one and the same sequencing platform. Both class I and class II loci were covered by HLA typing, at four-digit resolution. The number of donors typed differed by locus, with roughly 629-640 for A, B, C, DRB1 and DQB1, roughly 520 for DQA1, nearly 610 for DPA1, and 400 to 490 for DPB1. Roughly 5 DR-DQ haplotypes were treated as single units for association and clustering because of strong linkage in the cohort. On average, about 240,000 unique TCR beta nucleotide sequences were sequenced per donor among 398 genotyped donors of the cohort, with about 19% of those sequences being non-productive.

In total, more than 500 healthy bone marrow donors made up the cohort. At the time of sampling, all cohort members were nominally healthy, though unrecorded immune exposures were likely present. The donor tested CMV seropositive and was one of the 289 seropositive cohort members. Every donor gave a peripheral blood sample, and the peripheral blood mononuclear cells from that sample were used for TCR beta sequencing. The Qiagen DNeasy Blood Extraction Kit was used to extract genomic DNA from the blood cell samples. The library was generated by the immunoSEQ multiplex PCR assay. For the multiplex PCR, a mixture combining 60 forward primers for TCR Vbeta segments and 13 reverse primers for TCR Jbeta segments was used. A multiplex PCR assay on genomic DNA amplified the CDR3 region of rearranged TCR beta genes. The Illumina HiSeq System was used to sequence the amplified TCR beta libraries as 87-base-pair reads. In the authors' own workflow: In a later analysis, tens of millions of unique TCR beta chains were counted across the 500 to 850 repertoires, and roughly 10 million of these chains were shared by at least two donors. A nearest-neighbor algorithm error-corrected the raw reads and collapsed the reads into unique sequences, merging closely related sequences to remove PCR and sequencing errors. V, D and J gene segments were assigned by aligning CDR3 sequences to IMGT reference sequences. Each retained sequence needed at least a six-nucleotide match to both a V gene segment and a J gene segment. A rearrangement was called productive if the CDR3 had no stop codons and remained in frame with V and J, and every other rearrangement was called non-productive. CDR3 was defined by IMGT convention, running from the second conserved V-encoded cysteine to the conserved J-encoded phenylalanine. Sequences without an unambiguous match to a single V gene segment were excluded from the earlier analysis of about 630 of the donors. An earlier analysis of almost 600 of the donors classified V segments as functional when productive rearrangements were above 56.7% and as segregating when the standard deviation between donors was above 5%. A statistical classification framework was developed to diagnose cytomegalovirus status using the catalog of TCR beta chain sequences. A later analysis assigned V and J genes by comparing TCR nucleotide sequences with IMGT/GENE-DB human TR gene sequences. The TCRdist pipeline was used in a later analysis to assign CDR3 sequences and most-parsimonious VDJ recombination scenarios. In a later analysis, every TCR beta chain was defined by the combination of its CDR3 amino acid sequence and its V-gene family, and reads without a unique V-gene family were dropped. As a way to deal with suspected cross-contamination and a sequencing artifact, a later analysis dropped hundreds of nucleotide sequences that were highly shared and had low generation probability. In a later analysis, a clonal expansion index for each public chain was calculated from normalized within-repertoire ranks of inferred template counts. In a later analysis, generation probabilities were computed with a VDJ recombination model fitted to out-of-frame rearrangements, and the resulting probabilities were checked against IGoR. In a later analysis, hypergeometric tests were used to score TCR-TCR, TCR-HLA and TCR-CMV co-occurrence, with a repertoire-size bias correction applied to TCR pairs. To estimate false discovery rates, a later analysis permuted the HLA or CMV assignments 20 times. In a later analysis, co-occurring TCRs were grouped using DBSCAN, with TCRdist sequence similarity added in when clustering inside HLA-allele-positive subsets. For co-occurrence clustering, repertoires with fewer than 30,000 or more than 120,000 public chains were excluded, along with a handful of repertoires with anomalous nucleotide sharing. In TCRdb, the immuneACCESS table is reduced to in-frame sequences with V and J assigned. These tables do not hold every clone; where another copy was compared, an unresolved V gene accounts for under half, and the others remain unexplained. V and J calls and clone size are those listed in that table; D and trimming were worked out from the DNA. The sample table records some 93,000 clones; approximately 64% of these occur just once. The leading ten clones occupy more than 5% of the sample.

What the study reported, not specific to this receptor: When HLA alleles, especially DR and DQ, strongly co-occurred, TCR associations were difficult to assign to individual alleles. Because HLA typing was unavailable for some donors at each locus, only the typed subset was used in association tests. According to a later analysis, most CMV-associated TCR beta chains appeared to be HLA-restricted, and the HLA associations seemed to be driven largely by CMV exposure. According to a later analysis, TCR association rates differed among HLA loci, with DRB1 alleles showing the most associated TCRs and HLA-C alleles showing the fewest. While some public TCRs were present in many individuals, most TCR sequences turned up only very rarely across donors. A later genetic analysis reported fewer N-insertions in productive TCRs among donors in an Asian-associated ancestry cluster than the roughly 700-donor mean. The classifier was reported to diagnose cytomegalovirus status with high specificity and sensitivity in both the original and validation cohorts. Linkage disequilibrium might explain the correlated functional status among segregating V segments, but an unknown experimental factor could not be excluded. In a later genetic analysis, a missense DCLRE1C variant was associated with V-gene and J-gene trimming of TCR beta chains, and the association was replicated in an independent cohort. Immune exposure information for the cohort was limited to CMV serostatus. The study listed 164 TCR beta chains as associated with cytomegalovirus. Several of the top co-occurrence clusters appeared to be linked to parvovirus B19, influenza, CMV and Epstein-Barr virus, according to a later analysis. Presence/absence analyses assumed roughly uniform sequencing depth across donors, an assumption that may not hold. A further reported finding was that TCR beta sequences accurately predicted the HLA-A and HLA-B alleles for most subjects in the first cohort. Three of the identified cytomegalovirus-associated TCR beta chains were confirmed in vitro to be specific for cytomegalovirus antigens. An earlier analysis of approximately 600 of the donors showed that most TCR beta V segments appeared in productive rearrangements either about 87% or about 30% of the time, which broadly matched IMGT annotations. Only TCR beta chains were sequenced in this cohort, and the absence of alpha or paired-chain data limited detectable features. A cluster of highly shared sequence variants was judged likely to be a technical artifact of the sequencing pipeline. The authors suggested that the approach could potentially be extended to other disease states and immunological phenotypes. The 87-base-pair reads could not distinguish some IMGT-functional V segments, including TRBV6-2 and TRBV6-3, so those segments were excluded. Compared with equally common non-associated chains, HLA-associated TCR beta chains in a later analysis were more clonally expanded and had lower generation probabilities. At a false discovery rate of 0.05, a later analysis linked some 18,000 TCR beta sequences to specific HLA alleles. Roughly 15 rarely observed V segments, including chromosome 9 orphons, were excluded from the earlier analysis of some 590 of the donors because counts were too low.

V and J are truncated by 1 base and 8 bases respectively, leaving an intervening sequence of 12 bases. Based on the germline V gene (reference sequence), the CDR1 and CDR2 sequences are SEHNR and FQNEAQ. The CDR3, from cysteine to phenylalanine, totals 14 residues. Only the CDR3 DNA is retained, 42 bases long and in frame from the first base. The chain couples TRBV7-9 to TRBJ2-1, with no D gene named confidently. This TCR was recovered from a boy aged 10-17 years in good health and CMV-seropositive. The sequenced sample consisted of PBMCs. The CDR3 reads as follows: CASSLGPNGHEQFF. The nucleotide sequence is TGTGCCAGCAGCTTAGGGCCGAATGGGCATGAGCAGTTCTTC.